This TCR beta chain was identified in a study of blood T cell repertoires in COVID-19. Study overall: Acute and convalescent COVID-19 specimens originated in the United States, Italy and Spain. PBMCs, B-cell-depleted T cells, or T cells provided the cDNA or gDNA that made up the material.

In the original processing: Amplifying reference gene primers gave estimates of nucleated cell counts. Generated by immunoSEQ multiplex PCR, the TCRdb table keeps only in-frame clones and is missing some. V and J calls and clone size follow that table, whereas D and trimming were derived from the DNA. The sample yields more than 100,000 clones, roughly 83% seen once. V lost 3 bases and J lost 5; bases outside the gene matches: 2. CDR3 length: 12 residues. Germline V gene sequence: CDR1 SQVTM, CDR2 ANQGSEA. The sequence was obtained from a woman aged 45-65 years with acute or convalescent COVID-19. V and J are TRBV29-1 and TRBJ2-7, with 9 bases that match TRBD1. Sequenced sample: peripheral blood. As DNA, the CDR3 is TGCAGCGTTGAGACAGGGGGGAACGAGCAGTACTTC. Translation gives CSVETGGNEQYF.